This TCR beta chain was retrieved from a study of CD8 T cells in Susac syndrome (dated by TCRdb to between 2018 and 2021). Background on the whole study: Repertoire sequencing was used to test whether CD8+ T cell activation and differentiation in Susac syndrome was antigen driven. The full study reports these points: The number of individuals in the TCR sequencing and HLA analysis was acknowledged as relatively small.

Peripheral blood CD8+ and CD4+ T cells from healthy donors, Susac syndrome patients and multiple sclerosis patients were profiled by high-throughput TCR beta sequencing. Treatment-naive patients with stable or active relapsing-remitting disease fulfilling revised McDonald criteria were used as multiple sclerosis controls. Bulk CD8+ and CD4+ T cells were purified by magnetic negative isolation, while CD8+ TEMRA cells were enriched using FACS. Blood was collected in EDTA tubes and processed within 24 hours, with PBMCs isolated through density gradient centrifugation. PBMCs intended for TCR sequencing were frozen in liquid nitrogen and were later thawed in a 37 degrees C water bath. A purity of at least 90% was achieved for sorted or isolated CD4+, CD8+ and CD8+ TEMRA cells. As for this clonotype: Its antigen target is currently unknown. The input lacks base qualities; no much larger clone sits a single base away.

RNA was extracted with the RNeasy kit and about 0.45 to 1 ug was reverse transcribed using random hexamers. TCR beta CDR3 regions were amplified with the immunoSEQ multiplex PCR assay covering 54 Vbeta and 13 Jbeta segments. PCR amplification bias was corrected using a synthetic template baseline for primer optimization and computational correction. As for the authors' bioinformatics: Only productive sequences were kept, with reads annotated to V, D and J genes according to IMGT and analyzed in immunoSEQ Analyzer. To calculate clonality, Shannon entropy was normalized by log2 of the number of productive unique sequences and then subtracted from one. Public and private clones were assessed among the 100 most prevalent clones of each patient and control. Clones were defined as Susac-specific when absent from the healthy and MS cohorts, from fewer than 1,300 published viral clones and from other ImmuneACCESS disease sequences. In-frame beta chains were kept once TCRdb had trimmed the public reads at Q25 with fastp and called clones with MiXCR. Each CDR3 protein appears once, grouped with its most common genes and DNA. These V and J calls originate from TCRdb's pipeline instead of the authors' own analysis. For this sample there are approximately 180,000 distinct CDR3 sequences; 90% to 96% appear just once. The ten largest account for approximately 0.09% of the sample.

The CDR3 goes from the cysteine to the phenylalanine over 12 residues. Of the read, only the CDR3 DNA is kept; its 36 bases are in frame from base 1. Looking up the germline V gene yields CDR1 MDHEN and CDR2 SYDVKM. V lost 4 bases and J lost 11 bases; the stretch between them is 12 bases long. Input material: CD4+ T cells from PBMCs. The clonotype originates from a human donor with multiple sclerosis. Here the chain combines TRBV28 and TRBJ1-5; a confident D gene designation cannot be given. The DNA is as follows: TGTGCCAGCAGTTCCTTAGTCGGGACCCAGCATTTT. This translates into CASSSLVGTQHF.